This TCR beta chain stems from a study of T cells expressing NK-cell markers. Study as a whole: The TCR beta repertoires originated in sorted CD3+CD56+NKG2C+, CD3+CD56+NKG2C- and CD3+CD56-NKG2C+ T cells.

As the method of synthesis, 5'RACE template switching with UMIs yielded TCR beta cDNA. One entry per CDR3 protein, without DNA, is what TCRdb gives after re-calling the 5' RACE reads. The table lists about 650 distinct CDR3 sequences. Judged by frequency, this clonotype is medium-sized. This CDR3 region has 12 residues. From germline, CDR1 is SQVTM and CDR2 ANQGSEA. The source is a woman between 18 and 29 years old in good health. The sample taken for sequencing was blood T cells: a sorted CD56 or NKG2C T cell subset, CD4+ or CD8+ T cells, or bulk PBMC T cells (not recorded which). The chain links TRBV29-1 to TRBJ1-2; the D call from TCRdb, TRBD1, cannot be confirmed without DNA. The CDR3 loop reads CSAPGQGFGYTF.